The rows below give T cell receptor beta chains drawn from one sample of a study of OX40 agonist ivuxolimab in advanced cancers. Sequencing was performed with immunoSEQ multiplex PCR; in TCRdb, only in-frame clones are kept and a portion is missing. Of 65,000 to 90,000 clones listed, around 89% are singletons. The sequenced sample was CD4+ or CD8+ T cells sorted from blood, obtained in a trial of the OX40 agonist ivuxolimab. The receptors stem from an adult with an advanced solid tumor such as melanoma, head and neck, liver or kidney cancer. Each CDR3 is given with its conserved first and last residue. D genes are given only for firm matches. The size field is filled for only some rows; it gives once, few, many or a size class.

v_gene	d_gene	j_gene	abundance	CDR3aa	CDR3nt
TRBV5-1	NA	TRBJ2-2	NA	CASKELAGVNTGELFF	TGCGCCAGCAAAGAATTGGCTGGAGTTAACACCGGGGAGCTGTTTTTT
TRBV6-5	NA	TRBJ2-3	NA	CASSPTLDTQYF	TGTGCCAGCAGCCCCACGTTAGATACGCAGTATTTT
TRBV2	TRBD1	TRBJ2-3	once	CASRGDRRSTDTQYF	TGTGCCAGCAGGGGGGACAGGCGAAGCACAGATACGCAGTATTTT
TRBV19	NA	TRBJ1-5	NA	CASKWGTAQPQHF	TGTGCCAGTAAGTGGGGGACGGCACAGCCCCAGCATTTT
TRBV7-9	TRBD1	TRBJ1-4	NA	CASSQNRGKGNEKLFF	TGTGCCAGCAGCCAAAACAGGGGGAAGGGGAATGAAAAACTGTTTTTT
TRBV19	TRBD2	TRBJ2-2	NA	CASSTLAGFTGELFF	TGTGCCAGTAGTACACTAGCGGGATTCACCGGGGAGCTGTTTTTT
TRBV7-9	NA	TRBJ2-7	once	CASSKGSVGIVEQYF	TGTGCCAGCAGCAAGGGTTCAGTAGGAATTGTCGAGCAGTACTTC
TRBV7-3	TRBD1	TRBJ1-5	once	CARGTGGLGNQPQHF	TGTGCCAGAGGGACAGGGGGTTTGGGCAATCAGCCCCAGCATTTT
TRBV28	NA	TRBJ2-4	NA	CASGPQGSDIQYF	TGTGCCAGCGGGCCACAAGGGAGTGACATTCAGTACTTC
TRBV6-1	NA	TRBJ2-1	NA	CASSEVYFNEQFF	TGTGCCAGCAGTGAAGTCTACTTCAATGAGCAGTTCTTC
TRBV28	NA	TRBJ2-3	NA	CASSLYLQGLGTDTQYF	TGTGCCAGCAGTCTTTACCTACAGGGCCTAGGCACAGATACGCAGTATTTT
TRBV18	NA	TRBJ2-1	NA	CASSPLGEEQFF	TGTGCCAGCTCACCACTGGGAGAAGAGCAGTTCTTC
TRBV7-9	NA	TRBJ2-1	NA	CASSLAGAYEQFF	TGTGCCAGCAGCTTAGCAGGGGCCTATGAGCAGTTCTTC
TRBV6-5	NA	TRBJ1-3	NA	CASSRDVGNTIYF	TGTGCCAGCAGTCGGGACGTTGGAAACACCATATATTTT
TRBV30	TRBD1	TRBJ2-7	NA	CAPGQGNYEQYF	TGTGCCCCGGGACAGGGGAACTACGAGCAGTACTTC
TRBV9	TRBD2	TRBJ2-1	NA	CASSVEAGAYNEQFF	TGTGCCAGCAGCGTAGAAGCGGGAGCCTACAATGAGCAGTTCTTC
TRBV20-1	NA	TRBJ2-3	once	CSAPTDTQYF	TGCAGTGCACCGACAGATACGCAGTATTTT
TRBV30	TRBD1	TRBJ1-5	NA	CAWSVSWTGDQPQHF	TGTGCCTGGAGTGTAAGTTGGACAGGGGATCAGCCCCAGCATTTT
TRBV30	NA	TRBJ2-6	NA	CAWRGGGSGANVLTF	TGTGCCTGGAGGGGGGGCGGCTCTGGGGCCAACGTCCTGACTTTC
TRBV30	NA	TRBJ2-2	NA	CAWGPGTGELFF	TGTGCCTGGGGACCCGGCACTGGGGAGCTGTTTTTT
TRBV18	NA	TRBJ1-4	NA	CASSDPSATNEKLFF	TGTGCCAGCTCAGACCCAAGTGCAACTAATGAAAAACTGTTTTTT
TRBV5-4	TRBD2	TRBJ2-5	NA	CASSLELAGGEETQYF	TGTGCCAGCAGCTTGGAACTAGCGGGAGGTGAAGAGACCCAGTACTTC